This TCR beta chain was retrieved from a study of shared clonotypes between healthy human individuals (dated by TCRdb to the early 2020s). At the level of the whole study: The cohort comprised two women and a few men aged 18 to 49 years. Blood TCR repertoires of roughly 5 healthy adults were deeply sequenced to estimate repertoire size and the extent of clonotype sharing between individuals. Between about 0.9 and 9 billion PBMCs per donor were obtained by leukapheresis. For each donor, CD4 naive and CD4 memory were each given three plates, CD8 naive was given two plates, and CD8 memory was given one plate. To increase sequencing depth and limit assay-specific biases, TCR repertoire library preparation and sequencing were carried out by different laboratories using diverse techniques.

Comment on this clone: Its antigen target is currently unknown. No much larger clonotype is one base removed from it; base qualities were not supplied.

TCR CDR3 regions were amplified from genomic DNA by multiplex PCR using the deep immunoSEQ assay. For each cell subset, the extracted genomic DNA was distributed evenly across all wells of several immunoSEQ 96-well plates, and each plate served as one replicate. Each replicate PCR for sorted subsets received 150 to 250 ng genomic DNA, equal to roughly 30,000 T cell genomes. Purified libraries were measured with a Qubit 3.0 fluorometer, size-checked on a Bioanalyzer 2100, and measured again with the KAPA Library Quantification kit. Every immunoSEQ 96-well plate was sequenced on a dedicated single-read 150-cycle Illumina NextSeq 550 flow cell. As for the original processing: The immunoSEQ output contained only junctional sequences without quality scores, so filtering could not match that applied to full-length reads. To assign V/J genes and CDR3, sequences were annotated using PyIR, a Python wrapper for IgBLAST v1.9, with IMGT germline references. Reads were filtered out if the reads had weak V/J assignments (E-value above 1e-6), no CDR3, stop codons, out-of-frame junctions, or ambiguous translated residues. A V3J clonotype was defined by an identical inferred V gene, J gene, and CDR3 amino acid sequence. The percentage overlap between two repertoires was calculated by dividing the number of shared unique clonotypes by the size of the smaller repertoire. Richness of each repertoire was evaluated using RTK rarefaction, the Chao1 estimator, and Recon v2.1 estimates of unobserved clonotypes. Generation probabilities were computed with OLGA for all TCRbeta clonotypes obtained by the gDNA method from several donors. TCRdb limited this immuneACCESS table to in-frame rearrangements with V and J called. A share of clones is missing; checked studies link under half to unresolved V genes, and the rest is unexplained. The D gene and trimming were derived from the DNA, and the V and J assignments and clone size from that table. This sample gives around 2.1 million clones in total; roughly 91% of them show up just once. The ten largest clones represent 1.5% to 2% of the sample.

For the CD8 naive samples, CD45RO-negative cells were positively selected for CCR7, yielding a CD45RA+CCR7+ population from which TemRA cells were excluded. Healthy HIV-negative adults with no recently reported acute infections or vaccinations were included as donors. Every donor was a Caucasian adult residing in Nashville, Tennessee, USA. Blood was collected by leukapheresis, and PBMCs were isolated by Ficoll-Histopaque density gradient centrifugation and then cryopreserved in liquid nitrogen vapor phase. Analytical flow cytometry was used to check the purity and quantity of every magnetically sorted T cell population. Each sorted fraction had its genomic DNA isolated and then quantified by UV absorbance on a Nanodrop 2000c. The full study reports these points: About 4.5% of naive CD4, around 3.6% of naive CD8, about 2.5% of memory CD4, and less than 0.45% of memory CD8 clonotypes were shared across several donors. Incomplete sequencing was indicated by rarefaction of sorted-subset datasets, despite the large sequencing depth. The genetic and exposure-history diversity represented was limited by the small number of donors. Sampling was restricted to blood, and TCR repertoires in tissues likely differ from the TCR repertoires found in blood. Naive subsets generally had larger estimated clonotype richness than memory subsets did. Based on pairwise subsampling, the degree of clonotype sharing among donors was expected to be affected by sequencing depth. Compared with non-shared clonotypes, clonotypes shared by all four sorted-subset donors had higher generation probabilities.

Trimming leaves V shorter by 5 bases and J shorter by 4 bases, with the junction holding 7 bases beyond the gene matches. Sequences SGDLS (CDR1) and YYNGEE (CDR2) are obtained from the germline V gene. The cysteine opens and the phenylalanine closes a CDR3 of 14 amino acids. The CDR3 DNA has 42 bases and is translated from base 1. The chain uses TRBV9 and TRBJ2-5, and 8 bases in between align with TRBD2. The sequenced sample consisted of naive CD8+ T cells from PBMCs. Per the publication, the cell subset or site label means: CD45RA+CCR7+. The clonotype was recovered from a man younger than 35 in good health. Some clones in this sample may be carry-over from other donors' samples. The DNA reads as follows: TGTGCCAGCAGTGGGGTCGCGGGAGGAGAGACCCAGTACTTC. Its product reads: CASSGVAGGETQYF.